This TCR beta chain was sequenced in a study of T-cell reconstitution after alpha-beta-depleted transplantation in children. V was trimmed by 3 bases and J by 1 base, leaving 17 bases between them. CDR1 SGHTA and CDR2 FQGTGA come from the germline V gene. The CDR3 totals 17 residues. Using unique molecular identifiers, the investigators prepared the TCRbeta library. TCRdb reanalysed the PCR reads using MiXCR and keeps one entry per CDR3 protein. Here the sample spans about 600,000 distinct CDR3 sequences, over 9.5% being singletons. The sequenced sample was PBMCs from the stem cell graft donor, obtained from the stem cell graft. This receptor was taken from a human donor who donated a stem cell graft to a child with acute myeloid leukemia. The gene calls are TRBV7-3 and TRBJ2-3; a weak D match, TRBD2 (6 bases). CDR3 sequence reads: CASSLGLAEVGTDTQYF. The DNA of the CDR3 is TGTGCCAGCAGCTTGGGGTTAGCGGAGGTGGGCACAGATACGCAGTATTTT.